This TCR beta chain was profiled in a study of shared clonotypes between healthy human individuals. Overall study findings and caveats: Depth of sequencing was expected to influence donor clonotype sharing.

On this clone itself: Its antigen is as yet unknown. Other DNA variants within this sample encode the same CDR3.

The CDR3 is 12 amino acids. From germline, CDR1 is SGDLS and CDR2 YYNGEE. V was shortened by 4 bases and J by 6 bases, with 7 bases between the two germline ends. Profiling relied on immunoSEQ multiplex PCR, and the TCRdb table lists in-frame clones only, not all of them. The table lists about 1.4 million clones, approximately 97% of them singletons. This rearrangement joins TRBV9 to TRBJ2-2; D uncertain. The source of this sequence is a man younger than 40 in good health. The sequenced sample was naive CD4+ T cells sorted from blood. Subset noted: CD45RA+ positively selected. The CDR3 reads CASSPLAGELFF. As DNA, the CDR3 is TGTGCCAGCAGCCCCCTGGCCGGGGAGCTGTTTTTT. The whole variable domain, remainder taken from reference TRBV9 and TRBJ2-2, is DSGVTQTPKHLITATGQRVTLRCSPRSGDLSVYWYQQSLDQGLQFLIQYYNGEERAKGNILERFSAQQFPDLHSELNLSSLELGDSALYFCASSPLAGELFFGEGSRLTVL.